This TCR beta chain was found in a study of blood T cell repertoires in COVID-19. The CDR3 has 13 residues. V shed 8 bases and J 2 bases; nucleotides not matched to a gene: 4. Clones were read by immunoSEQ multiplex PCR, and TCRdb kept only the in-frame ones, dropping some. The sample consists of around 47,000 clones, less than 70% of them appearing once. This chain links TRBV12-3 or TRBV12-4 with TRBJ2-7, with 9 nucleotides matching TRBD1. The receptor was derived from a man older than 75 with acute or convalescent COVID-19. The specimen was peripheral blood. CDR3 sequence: CASGQGSPYEQYF. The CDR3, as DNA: TGTGCCAGCGGACAGGGGAGTCCCTACGAGCAGTACTTC.